The 21 T cell receptor beta chains given below trace back to one sample, sequenced in a study of blood T cell repertoires in COVID-19. TCRdb's table, derived via immunoSEQ multiplex PCR, lists solely in-frame clones and lacks some. The repertoire holds 250,000 or so clones, roughly 89% seen once, with 2% to 3% in the top ten. The sequenced material came from PBMCs or T cells enriched from blood (not recorded which). All receptors come from a woman in her twenties or thirties with acute COVID-19.

The V call is TRBV11-2, the J call TRBJ2-5; the match to TRBD2 covers 11 bases. The CDR3 spans 20 residues. After removal of 0 bases from V and 4 bases from J, the junction contained 16 bases not matched to a gene. The germline gives CDR1 SGHAT, CDR2 FQNNGV. CDR3 in amino acids: CASSLDVAITSGGRRETQYF. DNA for the CDR3: TGTGCCAGCAGCTTAGATGTTGCCATAACTAGCGGGGGACGGAGAGAGACCCAGTACTTC.

The V gene is TRBV18, the J gene TRBJ1-1; TRBD1 might be the D (5 bases). The CDR3 totals 14 residues. Germline V gene lookup returns CDR1 KGHSH and CDR2 LQKENI. V was cut by 4 bases and J by 4 bases, with 13 bases left in between. The CDR3 protein is CASSLDNGGTEAFF. DNA for the CDR3: TGTGCCAGCTCACTTGACAACGGGGGCACTGAAGCTTTCTTT. The full variable domain, rest sourced from reference TRBV18 and TRBJ1-1, is NAGVMQNPRHLVRRRGQEARLRCSPMKGHSHVYWYRQLPEEGLKFMVYLQKENIIDESGMPKERFSAEFPKEGPSILRIQQVVRGDSAAYFCASSLDNGGTEAFFGQGTRLTVV.

This clone was observed a few times. This chain connects TRBV12-3 or TRBV12-4 to TRBJ2-1, with no clear D. CDR3 size: 12 residues. The V end lost 6 bases, the J end lost 7 bases, and 10 bases lay between the germline ends. Here the CDR3 DNA reads TGTGCCAGCAGCCTGACTGTGAATGAGCAGTTCTTC. This encodes CASSLTVNEQFF.

This CDR3 reads CATSDPSGGAYNEQFF. The CDR3 DNA follows: TGTGCCACCAGTGACCCTAGCGGGGGGGCTTACAATGAGCAGTTCTTC. The chain has TRBV24-1 and TRBJ2-1; 12 positions agree with TRBD2. The CDR3 is 16 amino acids. After removal of 4 bases from V and 4 bases from J, the junction contained 4 bases not matched to a gene. Germline CDR1 and CDR2: KGHDR and SFDVKD.

Remarks on this clone: One end of the junction varies from germline; a read error may be responsible. This chain links TRBV7-7 with TRBJ1-4; D ambiguous. CDR3 length: 15 amino acids. Germline V gene lookup returns CDR1 SSHAT and CDR2 FNYEAQ (reference sequence). CDR3 DNA: TGTGCTAGCAGCTTAGCCAGAACAACTAATGAAAAACTGTTTTTT. Its translation: CASSLARTTNEKLFF.

The chain has TRBV20-1 and TRBJ2-4; D is undetermined. CDR1 and CDR2 from the germline V gene are DFQATT and SNEGSKA (reference sequence). The CDR3 runs to 11 residues. Between the trimmed V and J ends, which lost 4 bases and 5 bases, there was a span of 6 bases. The CDR3 DNA is TGCAGTGCTACTACAGAAAACATTCAGTACTTC. Translation gives CSATTENIQYF.

The chain carries TRBV14 and TRBJ1-1; D is unresolved. Germline CDR1 and CDR2: SGHDN and FVKESK. The CDR3 totals 13 residues. Trimming shortened V by 4 bases and J by 4 bases, and 10 bases separated the two germline ends. CDR3 region: CASSLGESTEAFF. DNA of the CDR3: TGTGCCAGCAGCCTCGGAGAGAGCACTGAAGCTTTCTTT.

The V gene is TRBV20-1, the J gene TRBJ1-4; D gene unclear. Per the germline V gene, CDR1 is DFQATT and CDR2 is SNEGSKA (reference sequence). The length of the CDR3 is 11 residues. Trimming took 3 bases from V and 12 from J, leaving 11 bases between them. This chain's CDR3 is CSARIGVQLFF. The CDR3 DNA reads as TGCAGTGCTAGGATCGGAGTACAACTGTTTTTT.

J is TRBJ1-6 and V is TRBV6-5; 8 bases agree with TRBD1. This CDR3 is 15 amino acids long. CDR1 is MNHEY, CDR2 SVGAGI, per germline. V was clipped by 8 bases and J by 3 bases; unmatched bases: 6. Here the CDR3 reads CASSRDRNYNSPLHF. The CDR3 DNA reads TGTGCCAGCTCCCGGGACAGGAACTATAATTCACCCCTCCACTTT.

In its sample, this clone was seen a few times. The DNA of the CDR3 is TGTGCCAGCAGCGTTGGCAGGTACAATGAGCAGTTCTTC. Translated: CASSVGRYNEQFF. This chain joins TRBV11-3 and TRBJ2-1; D is unresolved. CDR1 is SGHNT, CDR2 YENEEA, per germline. The CDR3 has 13 amino acids. With 5 bases removed from V and 4 bases from J, the gap between germline ends came to 9 bases.

This rearrangement joins TRBV28 to TRBJ1-1, with a tentative D call TRBD1 (5 bases). The length of the CDR3 is 15 residues. With 4 bases removed from V and 0 bases from J, the gap between germline ends came to 12 bases. Germline CDR1 and CDR2: MDHEN and SYDVKM. DNA for the CDR3: TGTGCCAGCAGTTCGTCTCAGGACATGAACACTGAAGCTTTCTTT. Protein sequence: CASSSSQDMNTEAFF.

The sample holds one count of this clone. The V call is TRBV25-1, the J call TRBJ2-2; 10 nucleotides match TRBD2. V lost 1 base, J lost 3 bases, and 2 bases stayed unmatched. CDR3 length: 16 amino acids. CDR1 is MGHDK and CDR2 is SYGVNS in the germline V gene. The CDR3 protein is CASSEWSGGDTGELFF. Here the CDR3 DNA reads TGTGCCAGCAGTGAATGGAGCGGGGGGGACACCGGGGAGCTGTTTTTT.

This clone was seen a handful of times. The J gene is TRBJ2-1, the V gene TRBV7-8; D perhaps matches TRBD1 (5 bases). CDR3 length equals 16 residues. CDR1 is SGHVS and CDR2 is FQNEAQ in the germline V gene. The V and J ends lost 7 bases and 3 bases respectively, with 19 bases between them. CDR3 sequence reads: CASTPRLQGNYNEQFF. The CDR3 nucleotides read TGTGCCAGCACTCCTCGGCTCCAGGGAAACTACAATGAGCAGTTCTTC.

This clone was counted between two and nine times. The same CDR3 can be traced to other DNA sequences in this sample. The chain joins TRBV11-2 to TRBJ2-7, with D hard to call. With 0 bases removed from V and 4 bases from J, the gap between germline ends came to 4 bases. This CDR3 region has 12 residues. CDR1 and CDR2 (germline): SGHAT, FQNNGV. CDR3 residues: CASSLDRYEQYF. As DNA, the CDR3 is TGTGCCAGCAGCTTAGACAGATACGAGCAGTACTTC.

The chain is built from TRBV7-2 and TRBJ1-4; D is ambiguous. Germline values: CDR1 SGHTA, CDR2 FQGNSA. V shed 1 base and J shed 4 bases, with 10 bases lying between them. The CDR3 is 15 residues long. Written as DNA, the CDR3 is TGTGCCAGCAGCTTAGGTGCGGCGAATAATGAAAAACTGTTTTTT. Its protein product is CASSLGAANNEKLFF.

CDR3 nucleotides: TGTGCCAGCAGCCGGGACAGGGGCCACGAGCAGTACTTC. Its protein is CASSRDRGHEQYF. This sequence joins TRBV6-5 and TRBJ2-7, with TRBD1 matching 10 bases. V gave up 6 bases and J gave up 5 bases; unmatched junction bases: 4. The germline gives CDR1 MNHEY, CDR2 SVGAGI. CDR3 length: 13 amino acids.

The V gene is TRBV13, the J gene TRBJ2-1, with D perhaps matching TRBD1 (7 bases). In germline, CDR1 is PRHDT, CDR2 FYEKMQ (reference sequence). The CDR3 runs 14 residues. The V end lost 4 bases, the J end lost 9 bases, and 16 bases lay between the germline ends. DNA of the CDR3: TGTGCCAGCAGCTACCCGGACAGGAGGGGTGAGCAGTTCTTC. It specifies CASSYPDRRGEQFF.

The genes are TRBV4-1 and TRBJ2-7, with TRBD2 identical over 7 bases. The V and J ends lost 6 bases and 1 base, in that order; junction bases with no gene match: 9. Germline CDR1 and CDR2: MGHRA and YSYEKL. The CDR3 totals 15 residues. DNA for the CDR3: TGCGCCAGCAGTCTTGGCGGGGGATGGTCCTACGAGCAGTACTTC. Translated, it gives CASSLGGGWSYEQYF.

J is TRBJ2-3 and V is TRBV19; D not certain. V dropped 5 bases and J dropped 2 bases, with 11 bases sitting between them. CDR1 LNHDA and CDR2 SQIVND come from the germline V gene (reference sequence). The CDR3 spans 14 residues. The CDR3 nucleotides read TGTGCCAGTAGTCCATCGGTTTCCACAGATACGCAGTATTTT. Translating gives CASSPSVSTDTQYF. The full variable domain, its missing parts supplied by reference TRBV19 and TRBJ2-3, is DGGITQSPKYLFRKEGQNVTLSCEQNLNHDAMYWYRQDPGQGLRLIYYSQIVNDFQKGDIAEGYSVSREKKESFPLTVTSAQKNPTAFYLCASSPSVSTDTQYFGPGTRLTVL.

The V and J genes are TRBV5-1 and TRBJ2-2; 10 nucleotides align to TRBD1. This CDR3 contains 15 residues. V dropped 4 bases and J dropped 3; count of bases not matched to a gene: 3. Germline CDR1 reads SGHRS; CDR2 reads YFSETQ. For the CDR3, the DNA is TGCGCCAGCAGCGTGGACAGGGGGGACACCGGGGAGCTGTTTTTT. It codes for CASSVDRGDTGELFF.

This clone appeared once. The sample holds other DNA sequences that translate to the same CDR3. J is TRBJ1-2 and V is TRBV6-5; 10 positions agree with TRBD1. V shed 2 bases and J 5 bases; nucleotides not matched to a gene: 2. Germline CDR1 MNHEY, CDR2 SVGAGI. CDR3 length: 14 residues. Written as DNA, the CDR3 is TGTGCCAGCAGTTACCGGGACAGGGGATATGGCTACACCTTC. It translates to CASSYRDRGYGYTF.